This TCR beta chain was found in a study of T cells in tumors and immune-related adverse events. Trimming stripped 0 bases from V and 0 bases from J, with 2 bases between. This CDR3 has 13 residues. Germline CDR1 reads SGHRS; CDR2 reads YFSETQ. Assay used: immunoSEQ multiplex PCR; TCRdb lists only in-frame clones, some missing. This sample has approximately 2,500 clones, with approximately 83% found just once. The rearrangement uses TRBV5-1 and TRBJ2-3; D is unclear. The input for sequencing was tumor tissue, taken from a patient treated with anti-PD-1 therapy. The TCR sequence derives from a female donor with metastatic renal cell carcinoma. The CDR3 DNA reads as TGCGCCAGCAGCTTGGTCAGCACAGATACGCAGTATTTT. This gives the protein CASSLVSTDTQYF.